The 27 T cell receptor beta chains in this list originate from one sample, sequenced in a study of identical twins. TCRdb reprocessed the 5' RACE reads with MiXCR, giving one entry per CDR3 protein. The data hold some 630,000 distinct CDR3 sequences, with roughly 6.6% observed a single time. These sequences were also reported in another study, on yellow fever vaccine responses in identical twins.

Sequenced sample: PBMCs. The receptors shown here come from a young woman in good health.

Many counts were recorded for this clonotype. The genes are TRBV12-3 or TRBV12-4 and TRBJ2-1, with a possible D match to TRBD2 (5 bases). The CDR3 has 14 residues. V shed 6 bases and J shed 2 bases, with 11 bases lying between them. The CDR3 sequence: CASRTGIPYNEQFF. The CDR3 DNA reads as TGTGCCAGCAGAACCGGGATCCCCTACAATGAGCAGTTCTTC.

This clonotype was detected a few times. The genes are TRBV20-1 and TRBJ2-1; 14 bases fit TRBD2. V gave up 6 bases and J gave up 10 bases; unmatched junction bases: 14. The CDR3 is 16 amino acids. Germline lookup yields CDR1 DFQATT and CDR2 SNEGSKA (reference sequence). The CDR3 loop reads CSAPPPRLAGGLEQFF. CDR3 sequence (DNA): TGCAGTGCACCTCCCCCCAGACTAGCGGGGGGGCTGGAGCAGTTCTTC.

The chain uses TRBV20-1 and TRBJ2-1; 11 bases are a match to TRBD2. With 2 bases clipped from V and 8 bases from J, the junction kept 5 bases outside the gene matches. CDR1 DFQATT and CDR2 SNEGSKA come from the germline V gene (reference sequence). The CDR3 is 14 residues long. The CDR3 DNA sequence: TGCAGTGCTAGACTAGCGGGAGGTACTCATGAGCAGTTCTTC. Amino acid sequence: CSARLAGGTHEQFF.

The chain recombines TRBV6-1 with TRBJ2-7; 7 bases agree with TRBD1. The J segment lost 3 bases and the V segment lost 6 bases, leaving 5 bases of the junction unmatched. Germline CDR1 MNHNS, CDR2 SASEGT. The CDR3 sequence is 13 residues long. The chain's CDR3 is CASRPDRVYEQYF. DNA of the CDR3: TGTGCCAGCAGACCCGACAGGGTCTACGAGCAGTACTTC.

This rearrangement joins TRBV29-1 to TRBJ2-5; D is perhaps TRBD1 or TRBD2 (6 bases each). V was pared by 0 bases and J by 4 bases, with 18 bases between. The germline CDR1 and CDR2 sequences are SQVTM and ANQGSEA. The CDR3 extends over 16 amino acids. CDR3 nucleotides: TGCAGCGTTGAAGATCTAGCGCGGAGGGGGGCAGAGACCCAGTACTTC. This encodes CSVEDLARRGAETQYF.

The V gene is TRBV9, the J gene TRBJ2-7, with D perhaps matching TRBD2 (6 bases). Germline CDR1 and CDR2: SGDLS and YYNGEE. Trimming stripped 0 bases from V and 7 bases from J, with 17 bases between. The CDR3 is 15 amino acids. The chain's CDR3 is CASSVDVSGGGEQYF. Written as DNA, the CDR3 is TGTGCCAGCAGCGTAGACGTTAGCGGAGGAGGGGAGCAGTACTTC.

This clonotype has ten or more counts. This rearrangement joins TRBV12-3 or TRBV12-4 to TRBJ2-7; the match to TRBD2 covers 13 bases. The V gene end was trimmed by 6 bases and the J gene end by 3 bases; junction bases not matched to a gene: 5. The CDR3 is made up of 15 amino acids. DNA for the CDR3: TGTGCCAGCAGAGTGGGACTAGCGGGACTCTACGAGCAGTACTTC. Its protein is CASRVGLAGLYEQYF.

This clonotype was found a few times. The rearrangement joins TRBV9 to TRBJ1-3; possible D gene TRBD1, 5 bases. Germline V gives CDR1 SGDLS, CDR2 YYNGEE. V was clipped by 6 bases and J by 1 base, with 20 bases between them. This CDR3 has 17 amino acids. CDR3 nucleotides: TGTGCCAGCACCCCTACGTGGGGGACTAGTTCTGGAAACACCATATATTTT. As protein: CASTPTWGTSSGNTIYF.

This clonotype turned up a few times. J is TRBJ2-5 and V is TRBV29-1, with unresolved D. CDR1 and CDR2 from the germline V gene are SQVTM and ANQGSEA. There are 9 residues in the CDR3. CDR3 sequence (DNA): TGCAGTGACGGAGAGACCCAGTACTTC. This gives the protein CSDGETQYF.

This clonotype was picked up many times. V and J are TRBV3-1 and TRBJ2-1; 8 bases match TRBD2. Germline V gives CDR1 LGHDT, CDR2 YNNKEL (reference sequence). V gave up 5 bases and J gave up 6 bases; unmatched junction bases: 9. This CDR3 is 15 amino acids long. Written as DNA, the CDR3 is TGTGCCAGCAGCAGCGCTAGGACTAGCATCAATGAGCAGTTCTTC. It specifies CASSSARTSINEQFF.

Only a few counts were recorded for this clonotype. The chain joins TRBV20-1 to TRBJ2-3; D is unclear. The length of the CDR3 is 16 residues. CDR1 and CDR2 from the germline V gene are DFQATT and SNEGSKA (reference sequence). Trimming left V 2 bases short and J 1 base short, with 16 bases between. CDR3 amino acids: CSARRQENYGTDTQYF. CDR3 coding DNA: TGCAGTGCTAGACGCCAGGAGAACTATGGCACAGATACGCAGTATTTT.

The table lists this clonotype with many counts. CDR3: CASSQASGSNYEQYF. CDR3 DNA: TGTGCCAGCAGCCAGGCTAGCGGGAGTAACTACGAGCAGTACTTC. This rearrangement joins TRBV3-1 to TRBJ2-7; TRBD2 matches at 10 bases. The CDR3 extends over 15 amino acids. Germline V gives CDR1 LGHDT, CDR2 YNNKEL (reference sequence). V shed 3 bases and J 3 bases; nucleotides not matched to a gene: 5.

This clonotype showed up just a few times. J is TRBJ2-2 and V is TRBV6-1; D unclear. Trimming took off 5 bases at V and 0 bases at J, with 13 bases between the two ends. Germline-derived CDR1 and CDR2 are MNHNS and SASEGT. The CDR3 spans 16 residues. The DNA of the CDR3 is TGTGCCAGCAGTACCGGACCGAGCGCGAACACCGGGGAGCTGTTTTTT. As protein: CASSTGPSANTGELFF.

In its sample, this clonotype was seen many times. This chain uses TRBV3-1 with TRBJ2-1; TRBD2 agrees at 15 bases. The germline CDR1 and CDR2 sequences are LGHDT and YNNKEL (reference sequence). V lost 8 bases, J lost 7 bases, and 6 bases stayed unmatched. The CDR3 loop spans 15 amino acids. The CDR3 reads CASGLAGGFQNEQFF. The CDR3 DNA reads as TGTGCCAGCGGACTAGCGGGAGGGTTTCAAAATGAGCAGTTCTTC.

The chain is built from TRBV29-1 and TRBJ2-1, with D possibly matching TRBD1 (6 bases). Trimming removed 4 bases from V and 4 bases from J, with 14 bases in between. The CDR3 loop spans 14 amino acids. The germline V gene has CDR1 SQVTM and CDR2 ANQGSEA. The CDR3 reads CSVGYRDKYNEQFF. Here the CDR3 DNA reads TGCAGCGTTGGGTACCGGGACAAGTACAATGAGCAGTTCTTC.

There are a few counts of this clonotype. V and J are TRBV15 and TRBJ1-2; 8 nucleotides match TRBD1. Germline trimming cut 0 bases from V and 5 bases from J; bases unmatched to any gene: 8. This CDR3 contains 16 residues. Germline CDR1 and CDR2: LNHNV and YYDKDF (reference sequence). CDR3 DNA: TGTGCCACCAGCAGAGATCTAGCGACAGGGGATTATGGCTACACCTTC. Amino acid sequence: CATSRDLATGDYGYTF.

This clonotype was seen ten or more times. The V gene is TRBV12-3 or TRBV12-4, the J gene TRBJ1-5; D might be TRBD1 (6 bases). The CDR3 spans 17 residues. V was clipped by 3 bases and J by 6 bases, with 21 bases between them. The CDR3 sequence is CASSLSSGGAGSQPQHF. CDR3 bases: TGTGCCAGCAGTTTGTCCTCCGGGGGGGCAGGATCTCAGCCCCAGCATTTT.

This clonotype was seen repeatedly, ten times or more. The V call is TRBV20-1, the J call TRBJ2-1; 8 bases agree with TRBD1. Germline CDR1 is DFQATT and CDR2 is SNEGSKA (reference sequence). The CDR3 runs 15 residues. V shed 2 bases, J shed 9 bases, and the junction held 12 bases outside the gene matches. The DNA for the CDR3 is TGCAGTGCTAGACCCCAGACCAGGGGGCGATCTGAGCAGTTCTTC. It yields the protein CSARPQTRGRSEQFF.

Ten or more counts support this clonotype. This chain connects TRBV12-3 or TRBV12-4 to TRBJ1-5; D not resolved. This CDR3 has 17 residues. V was pared by 3 bases and J by 5 bases, with 20 bases between. CDR3 coding DNA: TGTGCCAGCAGTTTTAATCGGCCCACCTTGGATTATCAGCCCCAGCATTTT. It codes for CASSFNRPTLDYQPQHF.

The V call is TRBV10-3, the J call TRBJ2-1; D is undetermined. V shed 7 bases and J shed 0 bases, with 10 bases lying between them. Germline V gives CDR1 ENHRY, CDR2 SYGVKD. This CDR3 has 14 amino acids. CDR3 nucleotide sequence: TGTGCCATCACCTCCCAGAGCTCCTACAATGAGCAGTTCTTC. Translating it yields CAITSQSSYNEQFF.

This clonotype was counted a few times. The rearrangement joins TRBV6-5 to TRBJ1-2; 10 bases are a match to TRBD1. This CDR3 contains 14 residues. Losses at the gene ends were 4 bases for V and 6 bases for J; bases not matched to a gene: 5. Germline lookup yields CDR1 MNHEY and CDR2 SVGAGI. CDR3 region: CASSWTGGLDGYTF. The CDR3 nucleotides are TGTGCCAGCAGTTGGACAGGGGGTCTGGATGGCTACACCTTC.

This clonotype was detected a few times. V and J are TRBV20-1 and TRBJ1-4; a possible D gene is TRBD1 (6 bases). Germline CDR1 is DFQATT and CDR2 is SNEGSKA (reference sequence). This CDR3 comprises 13 residues. V lost 5 bases to trimming and J lost 5 bases, with 12 bases between them. The CDR3 DNA sequence: TGCAGTGCTCCGGGACACGAGAATGAAAAACTGTTTTTT. It is translated as CSAPGHENEKLFF.

J is TRBJ2-1 and V is TRBV12-3 or TRBV12-4; the match to TRBD2 covers 7 bases. The ends lost 2 bases at V and 9 bases at J; junction bases unmatched: 13. The CDR3 covers 16 residues. Here the CDR3 reads CASSLFGTKTLGEQFF. CDR3 DNA: TGTGCCAGCAGTTTATTCGGGACTAAGACGCTGGGTGAGCAGTTCTTC.

Concerning this clonotype: A much bigger clone sits one base away, suggesting this may be a read error. The V call is TRBV29-1, the J call TRBJ1-2, with TRBD1 matching over 8 bases. The V segment lost 0 bases and the J segment 8 bases; nucleotides outside the gene matches: 5. Per germline, CDR1 SQVTM and CDR2 ANQGSEA. This CDR3 spans 13 amino acids. The CDR3 loop reads CSVEDVQGVGYTF. CDR3 DNA: TGCAGCGTTGAAGATGTACAGGGGGTCGGCTACACCTTC.

CDR3: CASSRVSGANVLTF. As DNA, the CDR3 is TGTGCCAGCAGTCGCGTCTCTGGGGCCAACGTCCTGACTTTC. The rearrangement joins TRBV7-9 to TRBJ2-6; D ambiguous. Trimming shortened V by 6 bases and J by 0 bases, and 6 bases separated the two germline ends. Germline CDR1 is SEHNR and CDR2 is FQNEAQ (reference sequence). CDR3 length equals 14 residues.

This clonotype appeared many times. V and J are TRBV20-1 and TRBJ2-3; possibly TRBD2 for D (5 bases). V was clipped by 0 bases and J by 2 bases, with 15 bases between them. The germline CDR1 and CDR2 sequences are DFQATT and SNEGSKA (reference sequence). The CDR3 has 16 amino acids. In DNA form, the CDR3 reads TGCAGTGCTAGAGATATGGCTAGCTTGGACACAGATACGCAGTATTTT. This encodes CSARDMASLDTDTQYF.

Comment on this clonotype: Germline is not matched at one junction end, which may reflect a read error. The chain couples TRBV18 to TRBJ1-1; tentative D call: TRBD1 (6 bases). CDR1 and CDR2 (germline): KGHSH, LQKENI. The CDR3 runs to 15 residues. The CDR3 loop is CASLPNTGSTTEAFF. Written as DNA, the CDR3 is TGTGCCAGCTTACCAAACACAGGGAGTACCACTGAAGCTTTCTTT.